This T cell receptor beta chain was sequenced for a study of T cell repertoires in cytomegalovirus infection. Study at large: Both CMV infection and a matching HLA type were indicated by public TCR beta signatures. Study-wide results and caveats: Pooled public TCR beta family frequency picked out CMV carriers with the relevant HLA. In two of eight donors, the top clonotype was HLA-C-restricted CMV-specific.

TCRdb recomputed calls from the reads with MiXCR, one row per CDR3 protein. The sample contains some 800,000 distinct CDR3 sequences, 32% of which appear only once. This clonotype was seen more than once but under ten times. Its antigen is unknown. The CDR3 is 17 residues long. Losses at the gene ends were 3 bases for V and 3 bases for J; bases not matched to a gene: 11. Germline assignment: CDR1 SEHNR and CDR2 FQNEAQ (reference sequence). The sequencing used cultured CD8+ T cells from PBMCs, collected from culture after CMV antigen stimulation. This TCR derives from a human donor in good health (CMV status not recorded). Some clones in this sample may be carry-over from other donors' samples. This chain connects TRBV7-9 to TRBJ1-1; 9 bases line up with TRBD1. The CDR3 region is CASSLSGTGYSYTEAFF. The CDR3 nucleotides read TGTGCCAGCAGCTTGTCCGGGACAGGGTATAGTTACACTGAAGCTTTCTTT.